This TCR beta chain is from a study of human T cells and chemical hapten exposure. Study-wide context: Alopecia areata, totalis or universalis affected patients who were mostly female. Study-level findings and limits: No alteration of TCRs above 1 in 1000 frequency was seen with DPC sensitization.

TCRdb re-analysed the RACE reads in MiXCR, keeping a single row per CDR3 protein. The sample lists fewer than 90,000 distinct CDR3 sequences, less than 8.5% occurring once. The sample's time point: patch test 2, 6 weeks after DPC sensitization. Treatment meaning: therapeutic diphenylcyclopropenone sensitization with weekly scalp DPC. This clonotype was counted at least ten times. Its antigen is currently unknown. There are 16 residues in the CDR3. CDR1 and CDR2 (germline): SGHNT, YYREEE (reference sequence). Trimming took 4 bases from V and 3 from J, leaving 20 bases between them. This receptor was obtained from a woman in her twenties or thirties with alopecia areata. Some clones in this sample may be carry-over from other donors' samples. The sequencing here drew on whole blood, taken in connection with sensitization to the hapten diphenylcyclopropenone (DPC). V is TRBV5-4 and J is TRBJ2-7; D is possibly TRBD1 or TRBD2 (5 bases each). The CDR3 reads CASSRRIRGSHYEQYF. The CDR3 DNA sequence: TGTGCCAGCAGCCGGCGTATTCGGGGCAGCCACTACGAGCAGTACTTC.